This is a list of T cell receptor beta chains from one sample in a study of early T cells in non-severe SARS-CoV-2 infection. TCRdb redid the calling of the 5' RACE reads with MiXCR, one entry per CDR3 protein. Counted here are around 33,000 distinct CDR3 sequences, around 7% occurring once; the ten biggest clones make up just over 4%. The sequencing input was whole blood. These receptors originate from an adult who was a healthcare worker with PCR-confirmed SARS-CoV-2 infection or an uninfected control (not recorded which). Both conserved end residues are part of each CDR3. D genes are given only for firm matches. Not all rows give a size; the values are once, few, many and, for expanded clones, a class.

clone_size: few
d_call: TRBD1
v_call: TRBV5-1
j_call: TRBJ2-5
cdr3_nt: TGCGCCAGCAGCTTGAGGGGACCGGGACAGCAAGAGACCCAGTACTTC
cdr3_aa: CASSLRGPGQQETQYF

clone_size: many
d_call: .
v_call: TRBV28
j_call: TRBJ2-7
cdr3_nt: TGTGCCAGCAGCCCTCCCCGAAGGGACTTTATCTACGAGCAGTACTTC
cdr3_aa: CASSPPRRDFIYEQYF

clone_size: many
d_call: TRBD1
v_call: TRBV7-9
j_call: TRBJ2-7
cdr3_nt: TGTGCCAGCAGCCAAACCGGGACAGGGGACTTCTACGAGCAGTACTTC
cdr3_aa: CASSQTGTGDFYEQYF

clone_size: .
d_call: TRBD1
v_call: TRBV5-4
j_call: TRBJ1-2
cdr3_nt: TGTGCCAGCAGCCCCGGGGACAGGTCCCCACCCCATGGCTACACCTTC
cdr3_aa: CASSPGDRSPPHGYTF

clone_size: few
d_call: TRBD2
v_call: TRBV12-3/TRBV12-4
j_call: TRBJ2-1
cdr3_nt: TGTGCCAGCAAGGCAGAGACTAGCGGGCGGGATAATGAGCAGTTCTTC
cdr3_aa: CASKAETSGRDNEQFF

clone_size: few
d_call: .
v_call: TRBV5-6
j_call: TRBJ1-1
cdr3_nt: TGTGCCAGCAGCTTGGCAGGGTTCGGGGACACTGAAGCTTTCTTT
cdr3_aa: CASSLAGFGDTEAFF

clone_size: .
d_call: TRBD1
v_call: TRBV6-6
j_call: TRBJ1-3
cdr3_nt: TGTGCCAGCAGTAACGCAGCCGGGACAGGCTCCTCAGGAAACACCATATATTTT
cdr3_aa: CASSNAAGTGSSGNTIYF

clone_size: few
d_call: .
v_call: TRBV19
j_call: TRBJ1-4
cdr3_nt: TGTGCCAGTACCTTGACAGCCGCATATGAAAAACTGTTTTTT
cdr3_aa: CASTLTAAYEKLFF

clone_size: once
d_call: .
v_call: TRBV6-6
j_call: TRBJ1-5
cdr3_nt: TGTGCCAGCAGTTACCGGGGTAGCAATCAGCCCCAGCATTTT
cdr3_aa: CASSYRGSNQPQHF

clone_size: .
d_call: .
v_call: TRBV7-2
j_call: TRBJ2-7
cdr3_nt: TGTGCCAGCAGCTTTTTAGTAAACTCCTACGAGCAGTACTTC
cdr3_aa: CASSFLVNSYEQYF

clone_size: .
d_call: .
v_call: TRBV6-5
j_call: TRBJ2-3
cdr3_nt: TGTGCCAGCAGTTACTCAGGGGGCACAGATACGCAGTATTTT
cdr3_aa: CASSYSGGTDTQYF

clone_size: .
d_call: .
v_call: TRBV20-1
j_call: TRBJ2-1
cdr3_nt: TGCAGTGCTAGACGTAATGAGCAGTTCTTC
cdr3_aa: CSARRNEQFF

clone_size: .
d_call: .
v_call: TRBV20-1
j_call: TRBJ2-5
cdr3_nt: TGCAGTGCTAGAGAGCCACACCATGGGGAGACCCAGTACTTC
cdr3_aa: CSAREPHHGETQYF

clone_size: few
d_call: TRBD1
v_call: TRBV4-1
j_call: TRBJ1-1
cdr3_nt: TGCGCCAGCAGCCACAGCCGGGACAGATTGAACACTGAAGCTTTCTTT
cdr3_aa: CASSHSRDRLNTEAFF

clone_size: many
d_call: .
v_call: TRBV25-1
j_call: TRBJ2-2
cdr3_nt: TGTGCCAGCCGCGAAGGACATCTCGACACCGGGGAGCTGTTTTTT
cdr3_aa: CASREGHLDTGELFF

clone_size: many
d_call: TRBD1
v_call: TRBV7-9
j_call: TRBJ1-1
cdr3_nt: TGTGCCAGCAGCTTACTTGACAGGGCCCCTGAAGCTTTCTTT
cdr3_aa: CASSLLDRAPEAFF

clone_size: many
d_call: TRBD1
v_call: TRBV10-3
j_call: TRBJ2-7
cdr3_nt: TGTGCCATCATGCCGGGACAGGGCCCCGACGAGCAGTACTTC
cdr3_aa: CAIMPGQGPDEQYF

clone_size: many
d_call: TRBD2
v_call: TRBV20-1
j_call: TRBJ2-7
cdr3_nt: TGCAGTGCGAGACTAGCGGGAGACTGGGAGCAGTACTTC
cdr3_aa: CSARLAGDWEQYF

clone_size: many
d_call: .
v_call: TRBV7-2
j_call: TRBJ1-5
cdr3_nt: TGTGCCAGCAGCTTGAAGGGTTGTCCCCAGCATTTT
cdr3_aa: CASSLKGCPQHF

clone_size: .
d_call: TRBD1
v_call: TRBV12-3/TRBV12-4
j_call: TRBJ1-5
cdr3_nt: TGTGCCAGCACCTCGACAGGGGAATTTTCCCAGCATTTT
cdr3_aa: CASTSTGEFSQHF

clone_size: many
d_call: .
v_call: TRBV6-5
j_call: TRBJ1-4
cdr3_nt: TGTGCCAGCAGTCGCAAAGTCGGCGCAACTAATGAAAAACTGTTTTTT
cdr3_aa: CASSRKVGATNEKLFF

clone_size: few
d_call: TRBD2
v_call: TRBV10-2
j_call: TRBJ2-1
cdr3_nt: TGCGCCAGCAGTGAGGGACTAGCGGGAGTTTATGAGCAGTTCTTC
cdr3_aa: CASSEGLAGVYEQFF

clone_size: many
d_call: TRBD1
v_call: TRBV5-8
j_call: TRBJ1-4
cdr3_nt: TGTGCCAGCAGCAACAGGGGGCATACTAATGAAAAACTGTTTTTT
cdr3_aa: CASSNRGHTNEKLFF

clone_size: many
d_call: TRBD2
v_call: TRBV24-1
j_call: TRBJ2-1
cdr3_nt: TGTGCCACCAGTGATCCCGGACTAGCGGGAGTCAATGAGCAGTTCTTC
cdr3_aa: CATSDPGLAGVNEQFF

clone_size: few
d_call: .
v_call: TRBV6-1
j_call: TRBJ2-1
cdr3_nt: TGTGCCAGCAGTGATTGGGCTGTCTCCAATGAGCAGTTCTTC
cdr3_aa: CASSDWAVSNEQFF

clone_size: .
d_call: .
v_call: TRBV4-1
j_call: TRBJ2-1
cdr3_nt: TGCGCCAGCAGCCAAGAGGGGAGCTCCTACAATGAGCAGTTCTTC
cdr3_aa: CASSQEGSSYNEQFF

clone_size: many
d_call: .
v_call: TRBV3-1
j_call: TRBJ2-3
cdr3_nt: TGTGCCAGCAGCCCTGAGACTAGAGGCACAGATACGCAGTATTTT
cdr3_aa: CASSPETRGTDTQYF

clone_size: many
d_call: .
v_call: TRBV29-1
j_call: TRBJ2-5
cdr3_nt: TGCAGCTTTGGGACGGGCCAAGAGACCCAGTACTTC
cdr3_aa: CSFGTGQETQYF

clone_size: few
d_call: .
v_call: TRBV20-1
j_call: TRBJ2-1
cdr3_nt: TGCAGTGCCCGGATAGGGGGGCTAGCGGTCTATGGTGAGCAGTTCTTC
cdr3_aa: CSARIGGLAVYGEQFF

clone_size: many
d_call: .
v_call: TRBV4-1
j_call: TRBJ1-1
cdr3_nt: TGCGCCAGCAGCGGTCGGACAGAGAACACTGAAGCTTTCTTT
cdr3_aa: CASSGRTENTEAFF

clone_size: .
d_call: TRBD2
v_call: TRBV29-1
j_call: TRBJ2-3
cdr3_nt: TGCAGCGCCGGGATTACTAGCGGCACAGATACGCAGTATTTT
cdr3_aa: CSAGITSGTDTQYF

clone_size: .
d_call: TRBD1
v_call: TRBV14
j_call: TRBJ1-1
cdr3_nt: TGTGCCAGCAGAGCCATACAGGGGTTAGGCACTGAAGCTTTCTTT
cdr3_aa: CASRAIQGLGTEAFF

clone_size: .
d_call: .
v_call: TRBV4-1
j_call: TRBJ2-1
cdr3_nt: TGCGCCAACAGCCAAGTCGATATGGGCTTCTCCTACAATGAGCAGTTCTTC
cdr3_aa: CANSQVDMGFSYNEQFF

clone_size: .
d_call: .
v_call: TRBV28
j_call: TRBJ2-3
cdr3_nt: TGTGCCAGGTCTACCACAGATACGCAGTATTTT
cdr3_aa: CARSTTDTQYF

clone_size: few
d_call: TRBD1
v_call: TRBV27
j_call: TRBJ2-7
cdr3_nt: TGTGCCAGCAGTACCCCGGACAGGGGAAATGACGAGCAGTACTTC
cdr3_aa: CASSTPDRGNDEQYF

clone_size: .
d_call: TRBD1
v_call: TRBV7-9
j_call: TRBJ1-2
cdr3_nt: TGTGCCAGCAGAACCGACAGGGACAGCTATGGCTACACCTTC
cdr3_aa: CASRTDRDSYGYTF

clone_size: .
d_call: .
v_call: TRBV27
j_call: TRBJ2-7
cdr3_nt: TGTGCCAGCAGTTTAGGTAACGAGCAGTACTTC
cdr3_aa: CASSLGNEQYF

clone_size: few
d_call: TRBD2
v_call: TRBV28
j_call: TRBJ2-1
cdr3_nt: TGTGCCAGCAGTTTAGACCGTCGGCTTGAAAAGACTAGCGCCGAGCAGTTCTTC
cdr3_aa: CASSLDRRLEKTSAEQFF

clone_size: many
d_call: .
v_call: TRBV7-2
j_call: TRBJ2-7
cdr3_nt: TGTGCCAGCAGCAACCCGAGTGGAAGGGGTCTCCACGAGCAGTACTTC
cdr3_aa: CASSNPSGRGLHEQYF

clone_size: few
d_call: .
v_call: TRBV20-1
j_call: TRBJ2-3
cdr3_nt: TGCAGTGCTAGGCACGATACGCAGTATTTT
cdr3_aa: CSARHDTQYF

clone_size: .
d_call: .
v_call: TRBV7-8
j_call: TRBJ1-1
cdr3_nt: TGTGCCAGCAGCTTAGGGTGGGGTTTGAGTAAGACTGAAGCTTTCTTT
cdr3_aa: CASSLGWGLSKTEAFF

clone_size: .
d_call: .
v_call: TRBV19
j_call: TRBJ2-6
cdr3_nt: TGTGCCAGCACCAGGAACTCTGGGGCCAACGTCCTGACTTTC
cdr3_aa: CASTRNSGANVLTF

clone_size: many
d_call: .
v_call: TRBV18
j_call: TRBJ2-1
cdr3_nt: TGTGCCAGCTCACCATTCGAGCAAGACAATGAGCAGTTCTTC
cdr3_aa: CASSPFEQDNEQFF

clone_size: .
d_call: TRBD2
v_call: TRBV6-1
j_call: TRBJ2-1
cdr3_nt: TGTGCCAGCAGTGTAGCGGGACAAACCTACAATGAGCAGTTCTTC
cdr3_aa: CASSVAGQTYNEQFF

clone_size: many
d_call: .
v_call: TRBV11-2
j_call: TRBJ2-2
cdr3_nt: TGTGCCAGCAGCTTAGATGGGGAGAAGAGGTCCGGGGAGCTGTTTTTT
cdr3_aa: CASSLDGEKRSGELFF

clone_size: many
d_call: .
v_call: TRBV3-1
j_call: TRBJ2-2
cdr3_nt: TGTGCCAGCACCCCCAACACCGGGGAGCTGTTTTTT
cdr3_aa: CASTPNTGELFF

clone_size: many
d_call: TRBD2
v_call: TRBV29-1
j_call: TRBJ2-1
cdr3_nt: TGCAGCGTTGAAGACCGAAGGCCTCTAGCGGAACCGTACAATGAGCAGTTCTTC
cdr3_aa: CSVEDRRPLAEPYNEQFF

clone_size: .
d_call: .
v_call: TRBV27
j_call: TRBJ1-2
cdr3_nt: TGTGCCAGCAGTTTTACCACAGGACGGGGCTACACCTTC
cdr3_aa: CASSFTTGRGYTF

clone_size: .
d_call: .
v_call: TRBV5-1
j_call: TRBJ2-3
cdr3_nt: TGCGCCAGCAGCTTTGAGGCAATAGGAGATACGCAGTATTTT
cdr3_aa: CASSFEAIGDTQYF

clone_size: many
d_call: TRBD2
v_call: TRBV6-1
j_call: TRBJ2-1
cdr3_nt: TGTGCCAGCACCCGGGGACTAGCGGGTATCTTCGGGCAGTTCTTC
cdr3_aa: CASTRGLAGIFGQFF

clone_size: .
d_call: .
v_call: TRBV27
j_call: TRBJ2-1
cdr3_nt: TGTGCTAGCAGTTTTGGGGGATCCTCCTACAATGAGCAGTTCTTC
cdr3_aa: CASSFGGSSYNEQFF

clone_size: many
d_call: TRBD1
v_call: TRBV20-1
j_call: TRBJ1-2
cdr3_nt: TGCAGCGGGGACAGGGGGCTTGGCTACACCTTC
cdr3_aa: CSGDRGLGYTF

clone_size: many
d_call: TRBD1
v_call: TRBV2
j_call: TRBJ2-2
cdr3_nt: TGTGCCAGCAGCCCAACCGGGACAGGGTACACCGGGGAGCTGTTTTTT
cdr3_aa: CASSPTGTGYTGELFF

clone_size: many
d_call: .
v_call: TRBV6-5
j_call: TRBJ2-7
cdr3_nt: TGTGCCAGCGAGGCTGGCCCCCGGAAGGCCAGCAACAAGTACGAGCAGTACTTC
cdr3_aa: CASEAGPRKASNKYEQYF

clone_size: many
d_call: TRBD2
v_call: TRBV10-2
j_call: TRBJ2-1
cdr3_nt: TGCGCCAGCAGTCCCCAGGGACTAGCGGGGTCGGGTGAGCAGTTCTTC
cdr3_aa: CASSPQGLAGSGEQFF

clone_size: many
d_call: .
v_call: TRBV12-3/TRBV12-4
j_call: TRBJ2-3
cdr3_nt: TGTGCCAGCACCCGAGGTGTAGAAGATACGCAGTATTTT
cdr3_aa: CASTRGVEDTQYF

clone_size: many
d_call: .
v_call: TRBV10-3
j_call: TRBJ2-7
cdr3_nt: TGTGCCATCAGTGAACCCCGAAGGACGGGGATCTCCTACGAGCAGTACTTC
cdr3_aa: CAISEPRRTGISYEQYF